The clone carrying this TCR beta chain was counted between two and nine times. The CDR3 extends over 13 amino acids. Germline CDR1 reads MDHEN; CDR2 reads SYDVKM. V was clipped by 3 bases and J by 5 bases; unmatched bases: 3. The sample is drawn from a study of identical twins. TCRdb passed the 5' RACE reads through MiXCR, listing each CDR3 protein once. The data show about 890,000 distinct CDR3 sequences, over 9% seen once. The sample was also reused in another study, on yellow fever vaccine responses in identical twins.

The clonotype was recovered from a woman between 18 and 29 years old in good health. Source material: PBMCs. This chain connects TRBV28 to TRBJ2-7; 8 bases line up with TRBD1. CDR3 DNA: TGTGCCAGCAGTTTTTCGGACAGGGACGAGCAGTACGTC. Translation gives CASSFSDRDEQYV.